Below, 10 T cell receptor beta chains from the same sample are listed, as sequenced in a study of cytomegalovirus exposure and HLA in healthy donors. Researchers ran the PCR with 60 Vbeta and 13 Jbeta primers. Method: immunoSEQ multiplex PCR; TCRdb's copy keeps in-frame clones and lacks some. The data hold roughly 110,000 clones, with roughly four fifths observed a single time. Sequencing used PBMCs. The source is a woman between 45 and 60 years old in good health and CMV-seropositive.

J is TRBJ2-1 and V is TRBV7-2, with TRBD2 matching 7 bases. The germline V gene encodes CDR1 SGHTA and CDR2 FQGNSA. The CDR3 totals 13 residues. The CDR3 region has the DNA TGTGCTTCAGCGGGGATATCCTACAATGAGCAGTTCTTC. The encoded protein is CASAGISYNEQFF.

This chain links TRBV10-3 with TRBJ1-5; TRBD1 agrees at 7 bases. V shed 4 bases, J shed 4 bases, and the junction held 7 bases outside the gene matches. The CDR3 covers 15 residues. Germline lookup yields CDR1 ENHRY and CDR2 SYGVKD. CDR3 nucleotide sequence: TGTGCCATCAGTGTGGGCACAGGGGCGAATCAGCCCCAGCATTTT. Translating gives CAISVGTGANQPQHF.

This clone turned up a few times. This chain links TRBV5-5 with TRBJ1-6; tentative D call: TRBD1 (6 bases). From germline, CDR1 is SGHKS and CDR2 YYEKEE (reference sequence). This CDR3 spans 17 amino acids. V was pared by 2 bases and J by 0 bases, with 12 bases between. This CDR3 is CASSFATGFSYNSPLHF. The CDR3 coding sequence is TGTGCCAGCAGCTTTGCGACAGGCTTCTCCTATAATTCACCCCTCCACTTT.

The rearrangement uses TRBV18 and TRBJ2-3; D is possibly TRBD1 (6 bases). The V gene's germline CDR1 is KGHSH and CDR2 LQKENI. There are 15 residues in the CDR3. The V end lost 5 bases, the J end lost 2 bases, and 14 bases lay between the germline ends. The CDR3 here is CASSAVGTLTDTQYF. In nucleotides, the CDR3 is TGTGCCAGCTCAGCAGTAGGGACACTCACAGATACGCAGTATTTT.

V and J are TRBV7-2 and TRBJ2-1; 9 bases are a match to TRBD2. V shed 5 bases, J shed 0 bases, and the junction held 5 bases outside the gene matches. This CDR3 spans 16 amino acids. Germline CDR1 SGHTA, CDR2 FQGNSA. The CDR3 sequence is CASSVAGGSSYNEQFF. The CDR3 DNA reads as TGTGCCAGCAGCGTGGCGGGGGGGAGCTCCTACAATGAGCAGTTCTTC.

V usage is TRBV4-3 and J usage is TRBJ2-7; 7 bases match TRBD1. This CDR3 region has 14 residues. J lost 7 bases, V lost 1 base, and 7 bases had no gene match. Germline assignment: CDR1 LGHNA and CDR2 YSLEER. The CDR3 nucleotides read TGCGCCAGCAGCCAAGCAGGGACAGCCCGGGAGCAGTACTTC. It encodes CASSQAGTAREQYF.

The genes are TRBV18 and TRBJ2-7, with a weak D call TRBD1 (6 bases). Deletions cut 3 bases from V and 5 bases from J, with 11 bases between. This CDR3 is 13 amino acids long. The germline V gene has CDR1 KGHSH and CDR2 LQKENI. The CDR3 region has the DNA TGTGCCAGCTCACCCACAGGGAGCCACGAGCAGTACTTC. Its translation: CASSPTGSHEQYF.

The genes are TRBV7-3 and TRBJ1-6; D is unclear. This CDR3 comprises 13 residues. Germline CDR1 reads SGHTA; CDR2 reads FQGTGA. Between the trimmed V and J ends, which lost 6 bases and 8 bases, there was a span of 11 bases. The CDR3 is CASSLQAYSPLHF. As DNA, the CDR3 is TGTGCCAGCAGTCTCCAGGCGTATTCACCCCTCCACTTT.

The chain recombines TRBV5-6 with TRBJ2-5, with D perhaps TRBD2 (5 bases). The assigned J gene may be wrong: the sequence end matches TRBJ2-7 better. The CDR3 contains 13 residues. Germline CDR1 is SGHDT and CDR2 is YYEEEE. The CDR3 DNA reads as TGTGCCAGCAGTCCCGGGGTAACCTACGAGCAGTACTTC. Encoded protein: CASSPGVTYEQYF.

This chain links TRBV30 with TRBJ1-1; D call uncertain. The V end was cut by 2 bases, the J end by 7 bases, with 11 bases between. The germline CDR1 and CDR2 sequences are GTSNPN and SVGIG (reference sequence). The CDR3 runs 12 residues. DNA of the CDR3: TGTGCCTGGAGTAGCGTATCGCTTGAAGCTTTCTTT. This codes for CAWSSVSLEAFF. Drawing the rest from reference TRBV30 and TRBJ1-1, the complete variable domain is SQTIHQWPATLVQPVGSPLSLECTVEGTSNPNLYWYRQAAGRGLQLLFYSVGIGQISSEVPQNLSASRPQDRQFILSSKKLLLSDSGFYLCAWSSVSLEAFFGQGTRLTVV.